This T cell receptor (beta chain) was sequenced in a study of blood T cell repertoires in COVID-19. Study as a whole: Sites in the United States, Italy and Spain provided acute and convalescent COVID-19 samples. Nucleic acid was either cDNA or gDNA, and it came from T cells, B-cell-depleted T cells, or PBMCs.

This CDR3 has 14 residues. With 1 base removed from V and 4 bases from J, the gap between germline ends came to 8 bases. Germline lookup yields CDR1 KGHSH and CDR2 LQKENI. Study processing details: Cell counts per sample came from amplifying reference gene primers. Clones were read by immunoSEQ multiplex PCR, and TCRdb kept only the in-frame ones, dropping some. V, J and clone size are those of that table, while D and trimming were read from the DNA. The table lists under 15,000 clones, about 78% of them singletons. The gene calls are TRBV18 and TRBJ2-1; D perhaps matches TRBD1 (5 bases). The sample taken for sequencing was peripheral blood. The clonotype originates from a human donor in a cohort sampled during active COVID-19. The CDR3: CASSPQQGYNEQFF. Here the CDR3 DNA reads TGTGCCAGCTCACCACAGCAGGGTTACAATGAGCAGTTCTTC.